This passage covers 21 T cell receptor beta chains from one sample sequenced in a study of T cell clonality in common variable immunodeficiency. These receptors are not linked to any known antigen. Using immunoSEQ multiplex PCR, the repertoire was profiled, and TCRdb retains in-frame clones only, with some absent. The sample has 15,000 to 20,000 clones, none seen only once. Study-level results: Reportedly, TCR beta sequences from common variable immunodeficiency showed fewer deletions and N-nucleotide insertions.

The sample taken for sequencing was peripheral blood mononuclear cells. These receptors all come from a human donor with common variable immunodeficiency.

This clone has ten or more counts. The read terminates 3 residues before the CDR3 end, so the remaining end is supplied by the germline J gene. This sequence joins TRBV7-3 and TRBJ2-5; no firm D call. CDR1 is SGHTA and CDR2 is FQGTGA in the germline V gene. The CDR3 has 13 residues. V lost 5 bases and J 3 bases, leaving 10 bases between the germline ends. CDR3 bases read: TGTGCCAGCAGCCCAGAGCAGGAAGAGACC. Encoded protein: CASSPEQEET. The full CDR3 reads CASSPEQEETQYF.

This clone occurred a few times. Coverage ceases 3 residues before the CDR3 finishes, and the germline J gene fills in the end. V usage is TRBV18 and J usage is TRBJ2-7; 13 positions match TRBD2. J lost 0 bases, V lost 5 bases, and 4 bases had no gene match. The CDR3 has 16 amino acids. Germline V gene sequence: CDR1 KGHSH, CDR2 LQKENI. The part of the CDR3 DNA that was read is TGTGCCAGCTCATCCGGACTAGCGGGAGTCTCCTACGAG. Protein sequence: CASSSGLAGVSYE. The whole CDR3 sequence is CASSSGLAGVSYEQYF. Supplemented by reference TRBV18 and TRBJ2-7, the full variable domain reads NAGVMQNPRHLVRRRGQEARLRCSPMKGHSHVYWYRQLPEEGLKFMVYLQKENIIDESGMPKERFSAEFPKEGPSILRIQQVVRGDSAAYFCASSSGLAGVSYEQYFGPGTRLTVT.

This clone was observed at least ten times. With the read ending 3 residues before the CDR3 end, the germline J gene is used to fill in that end. The chain employs TRBV7-9 and TRBJ2-7; D gene uncertain. This CDR3 region has 13 residues. The ends were cut back, 4 bases at V and 5 bases at J, with 12 bases in the middle. Germline V gene data show CDR1 as SEHNR and CDR2 as FQNEAQ (reference sequence). Partial CDR3 DNA: TGTGCCAGCAGCTCCCCTTATCGGGACGAG. Translation gives CASSSPYRDE. The complete CDR3 protein is CASSSPYRDEQYF.

On this clone: With the read ending 3 residues before the CDR3 end, the germline J gene is used to fill in that end. V and J are TRBV7-2 and TRBJ1-5; 7 bases map to TRBD1. The CDR3 covers 14 residues. The V gene's germline CDR1 is SGHTA and CDR2 FQGNSA. The V and J ends lost 6 bases and 4 bases, in that order; junction bases with no gene match: 6. CDR3: CASRNKQGNQPQHF. The covered CDR3 bases are TGTGCCAGCAGGAATAAACAGGGGAATCAGCCC.

The sample holds a few counts of this clone. The CDR3 end falls 3 residues outside the read, so it is completed with the germline J gene. This rearrangement joins TRBV7-9 to TRBJ2-1, with 12 bases fitting TRBD2. After removal of 5 bases from V and 9 bases from J, the junction contained 5 bases not matched to a gene. This CDR3 has 14 residues. Germline loops: CDR1 SEHNR, CDR2 FQNEAQ (reference sequence). The CDR3 is CASSPSGGAGEQFF. The covered CDR3 bases are TGTGCCAGCAGCCCTAGCGGGGGGGCCGGTGAG.

To note about this clone: With the read ending 3 residues before the CDR3 end, the germline J gene is used to fill in that end. The rearrangement uses TRBV7-6 and TRBJ2-5, with D unclear. Per the germline V gene, CDR1 is SGHVS and CDR2 is FNYEAQ. The CDR3 is made up of 13 amino acids. V was pared by 5 bases and J by 5 bases, with 12 bases between. CDR3 DNA, as far as it was read: TGTGCCAGCAGCGACCCGGTGCGGGAGACC. This encodes CASSDPVRET. In full, the CDR3 is CASSDPVRETQYF.

Concerning this clone itself: The read finishes 3 residues shy of the CDR3 end, and the germline J gene is used to complete it. The V call is TRBV19, the J call TRBJ1-1; tentative D call: TRBD1 (6 bases). V lost 5 bases and J 6 bases, leaving 16 bases between the germline ends. CDR3 length: 14 amino acids. In germline, CDR1 is LNHDA, CDR2 SQIVND (reference sequence). The sequenced part of the CDR3 DNA is TGTGCCAGTAGTTCCGACAGGTTTGGCGCTGAA. This translates into CASSSDRFGAE. The entire CDR3 protein reads CASSSDRFGAEAFF.

As to this clone: The read is 3 residues too short to cover the CDR3 end, so that end is filled in from the germline J gene. V usage is TRBV5-1 and J usage is TRBJ2-3; TRBD2 matches 7 bases. V was clipped by 7 bases and J by 8 bases; unmatched bases: 7. The CDR3 contains 12 residues. Germline-derived CDR1 and CDR2 are SGHRS and YFSETQ. CDR3 DNA (partial): TGCGCCAGCGCCGGAGGCGGGGGTACG. Translation gives CASAGGGGT. In full, the CDR3 reads CASAGGGGTQYF.

Comment on this clone: The DNA ends 3 residues before the CDR3 does, and the rest of the CDR3 is filled in from the germline J gene. V and J are TRBV18 and TRBJ1-6; TRBD1 matches at 7 bases. V was pared by 3 bases and J by 8 bases, with 4 bases of the junction left unmatched. The CDR3 extends over 14 amino acids. CDR1 and CDR2 (germline): KGHSH, LQKENI. The CDR3 region is CASSPGTDHSPLHF. The sequenced part of the CDR3 DNA is TGTGCCAGCTCACCCGGGACAGACCATTCACCC.

This clone was detected only a few times. The read is 3 residues too short to cover the CDR3 end, so that end is filled in from the germline J gene. V gene TRBV5-6 combines with J gene TRBJ2-2, with a possible D match to TRBD2 (5 bases). The germline V gene has CDR1 SGHDT and CDR2 YYEEEE. This CDR3 has 13 residues. The ends were cut back, 3 bases at V and 4 bases at J, with 7 bases in the middle. The CDR3 here is CASSWTFTGELFF. CDR3 bases read: TGTGCCAGCAGCTGGACTTTCACCGGGGAG.

This clone was picked up many times. The read ends 3 residues before the CDR3 terminus; that terminus is restored from the germline J gene. The chain employs TRBV18 and TRBJ1-2; no reliable D call. This CDR3 has 13 amino acids. The V and J ends lost 3 bases and 5 bases respectively, with 10 bases between them. Looked up from germline, CDR1 is KGHSH and CDR2 is LQKENI. The sequenced CDR3 bases are TGTGCCAGCTCACCGGCAGTGTGGTATGGC. Residues: CASSPAVWYG. The full CDR3 is CASSPAVWYGYTF.

This clone was detected many times. The read falls 3 residues short of the CDR3 end, and the missing part is taken from the germline J gene. This chain connects TRBV2 to TRBJ2-3; TRBD1 agrees at 8 bases. Germline V gene lookup returns CDR1 SNHLY and CDR2 FYNNEI. The CDR3 is 15 amino acids. Losses at the gene ends were 5 bases for V and 4 bases for J; bases not matched to a gene: 8. CDR3: CASSPSGGRADTQYF. The sequenced part of the CDR3 DNA is TGTGCCAGCAGTCCCTCAGGGGGCAGGGCAGATACG.

This clone has a handful of counts. The read comes to an end 3 residues before the CDR3 does, leaving the germline J gene to fill in the end. The V and J genes are TRBV7-9 and TRBJ2-2; TRBD2 agrees at 11 bases. J was trimmed by 6 bases and V by 6 bases; bases with no gene match: 3. Looked up from germline, CDR1 is SEHNR and CDR2 is FQNEAQ (reference sequence). The CDR3 spans 14 residues. CDR3 DNA (partial): TGTGCCAGCAGTAGCGGGGGGGCCCCCGGGGAG. It translates to CASSSGGAPGE. The full-length CDR3 reads as CASSSGGAPGELFF.

Comments on this clone: The CDR3 extends 3 residues past the end of the read, so its final part is completed from the germline J gene. The J gene is TRBJ2-7, the V gene TRBV2; D perhaps matches TRBD2 (5 bases). This CDR3 has 13 residues. In germline, CDR1 is SNHLY, CDR2 FYNNEI. V lost 7 bases and J 5 bases, leaving 15 bases between the germline ends. The sequenced part of the CDR3 DNA is TGTGCCAGCACCGCTACTAGATTAGACGAG. Encoded protein: CASTATRLDE. The CDR3 in full is CASTATRLDEQYF.

This clone came up many times. Read coverage stops 3 residues before the CDR3 terminus; the germline J gene supplies the remainder. The chain recombines TRBV20-1 with TRBJ2-3, with D perhaps TRBD1 (7 bases). CDR1 DFQATT and CDR2 SNEGSKA come from the germline V gene (reference sequence). V was trimmed by 3 bases and J by 4 bases, leaving 11 bases between them. CDR3 length: 13 amino acids. Partial CDR3 DNA: TGCAGTGCTAGGCGGAGGGGGCCAGATACG. Amino acid sequence: CSARRRGPDT. Given in full, the CDR3 is CSARRRGPDTQYF.

About this clone itself: The CDR3 is cut off 3 residues early in the read; its end comes from the germline J gene. The rearrangement uses TRBV2 and TRBJ2-1, with 10 bases fitting TRBD2. The CDR3 loop spans 15 amino acids. Germline V gene sequence: CDR1 SNHLY, CDR2 FYNNEI. With V trimmed by 5 bases and J by 3 bases, 4 bases remained unmatched. The CDR3 reads CASSPRLAGYNEQFF. The CDR3 bases that were read are TGTGCCAGCAGTCCTAGACTAGCGGGCTACAATGAG.

A remark on this clone: The read terminates 3 residues before the CDR3 end, so the remaining end is supplied by the germline J gene. The rearrangement links TRBV7-9 to TRBJ2-3; 10 positions agree with TRBD2. Trimming cost V 2 bases and J 1 base; bases outside gene matches: 0. The CDR3 has 15 amino acids. Germline CDR1 SEHNR, CDR2 FQNEAQ (reference sequence). CDR3 bases read: TGTGCCAGCAGCTTACTAGCGGGAGGCACAGATACG. Its protein product is CASSLLAGGTDT. The whole CDR3 is CASSLLAGGTDTQYF.

This clone was seen many times. From the germline J gene comes the end of the CDR3, since the read stops 3 residues before it. V usage is TRBV6-2 or TRBV6-3 and J usage is TRBJ2-5, with D possibly being TRBD2 (5 bases). The V and J ends lost 5 bases and 5 bases respectively, with 12 bases between them. Looked up from germline, CDR1 is MNHEY and CDR2 is SVGEGT. The CDR3 has 13 residues. CDR3 loop: CASSPIARETQYF. The CDR3 DNA, read in part, is TGTGCCAGCAGTCCCATAGCGAGGGAGACC.

Worth noting for this clone: The CDR3 end lies 3 residues beyond the end of the read and is filled in from the germline J gene. The rearrangement uses TRBV18 and TRBJ1-5; D call uncertain. V lost 2 bases and J lost 2, with 10 bases in between. The CDR3 contains 15 residues. The V gene's germline CDR1 is KGHSH and CDR2 LQKENI. Here the CDR3 reads CASSPAGRGNQPQHF. The CDR3 bases that were read are TGTGCCAGCTCACCAGCCGGAAGGGGCAATCAGCCC.

CDR3 DNA, as far as it was read: TGCGCCACCACCGTACCAGGCTACAATGAG. Translated, it gives CATTVPGYNE. The CDR3 in full is CATTVPGYNEQFF. The chain employs TRBV5-1 and TRBJ2-1; D uncertain. The CDR3 extends 3 residues past the end of the read, so its final part is completed from the germline J gene. The CDR3 contains 13 residues. From germline, CDR1 is SGHRS and CDR2 YFSETQ. The V and J ends lost 9 bases and 3 bases respectively, with 13 bases between them.

This clone was seen many times. The CDR3 end lies 3 residues beyond the end of the read and is filled in from the germline J gene. This rearrangement joins TRBV5-1 to TRBJ2-5; D might be TRBD1 (5 bases). Germline CDR1 reads SGHRS; CDR2 reads YFSETQ. There are 14 residues in the CDR3. Trimming pared 3 bases from V and 5 bases from J, leaving 14 bases between. CDR3 DNA, as far as it was read: TGCGCCAGCAGCTCGCAGGGTTTATGGGAGACC. Amino acid sequence: CASSSQGLWET. The entire CDR3 reads CASSSQGLWETQYF.